This TCR beta chain was found in a study of T cells in Graves' hyperthyroidism and ophthalmopathy (dated by TCRdb to 2018 to 2020). For the wider study: A discovery cohort of about a hundred patients, roughly 45 with Graves' ophthalmopathy and approximately 57 with stable Graves' hyperthyroidism, was used to find distinguishing TCR V-J signatures. Prospective prediction of ophthalmopathy was tested in an independent validation cohort of 18 to 20 hyperthyroidism patients and roughly 16 patients who later progressed to ophthalmopathy. For training and testing, the 100 or so patients in the discovery cohort were randomly divided in a 7:3 ratio. After sampling, hyperthyroidism patients received methimazole starting at 30 mg daily, and ophthalmopathy patients received high-dose intravenous methylprednisolone. TCR Vbeta CDR3 sequencing of 140 or so peripheral blood samples (roughly 41 ophthalmopathy, about 75 hyperthyroidism and roughly 17 progressor patients) is reported in the paper. The study also compared thyroid tissue and blood T-cell repertoires from about 6 Graves' hyperthyroidism patients. The study at large found these results: During validation, the model predicted progression to ophthalmopathy a median of approximately 6.5 months ahead of onset, with approximately 70% sensitivity and 72.22% specificity. A 13 V-J signature model separated ophthalmopathy from stable hyperthyroidism, with just over 85% sensitivity and approximately 81% specificity in cross-validation and 80%/75% in testing. Blood samples also contained most of the expanded thyroid clonotypes (frequency above 0.001), which suggests that blood repertoires may reflect thyroid immune responses. No statistical method was used to set the sample size in advance, and investigators knew the group allocation.

The TCR beta CDR3 regions were amplified from RNA transcripts. For the first round of RT-PCR on the TCR CDR3, the HTBI primer set was used together with the Qiagen OneStep RT-PCR kit. The libraries were constructed in a second round of multiplex PCR and then size-selected and purified. The libraries were sequenced on an Illumina HiSeq2000 using paired-end 100 bp reads. The authors processed their data as follows. SOAPnuke was used to process the raw data, throwing out any read that contained adapters or uncalled bases, had a mean Phred below 15, or lacked an exact constant-primer or identifier match. High-quality paired reads were merged using COPE v1.2.5, and each unique nucleotide sequence was defined as a clonotype. Clonotypes were aligned to IMGT TRBV, TRBD and TRBJ reference segments using MiTCR v1.1. The analysis included only V-J combinations with a frequency above 0.0001, which together covered over 98% of the repertoires. The TCS score was defined as the ratio of F50 (clonal expansion) to E x V (chaos), calculated using BLOSUM62-based TCRdist between CDR3 peptides within each V-J. Welch's t-statistics and random forest reduced fewer than 550 V-J features to fewer than 15, which were used in a naive Bayes classifier (R e1071). The similarity between thyroid and blood repertoires was quantified using the Morisita-Horn index. TCRdb reprocessed the public reads (quality trimming at Q25 with fastp, clone calling with MiXCR) and kept in-frame beta chains. Rows with a matching CDR3 protein are joined into one entry that keeps the most common DNA and genes. These V and J calls originate from TCRdb's pipeline instead of the authors' own analysis. A total of a few hundred thousand distinct CDR3 sequences appear in this sample, over 35% of them only once. About 45% of the sample rests with the top ten.

The CDR3 spans 13 residues, from the cysteine through the phenylalanine. The sequence is cut down to CDR3 DNA, 39 bases in frame from base 1. A distance of 18 bases separates the germline ends of V and J, which lose 5 bases and 7 bases respectively. Reading the germline V gene (reference sequence) gives CDR1 DFQATT and CDR2 SNEGSKA. The study excluded patients with uncontrolled infections, other autoimmune diseases, pregnancy or lactation. Diagnoses were established on the basis of clinical symptoms, serum thyroxine and TRAb, thyroid ultrasound, and orbital computed tomography. Total RNA was extracted with Trizol reagent, and quality was checked on an Agilent 2100 Bioanalyzer. For this clonotype: Its antigen target is currently unknown. No base-level quality is on record; no much larger clone is a single base apart.

The TCR comes from an adult woman with Graves' disease, either hyperthyroidism or ophthalmopathy (not recorded which). The chain links TRBV20-1 with TRBJ2-7; the D gene cannot be resolved reliably. The sequencing input was peripheral blood or thyroid tissue (not recorded which). The sequenced DNA: TGCAGTGCTCCCTGGACCGGGCTACGAGAGCAGTACTTC. The translation is CSAPWTGLREQYF.